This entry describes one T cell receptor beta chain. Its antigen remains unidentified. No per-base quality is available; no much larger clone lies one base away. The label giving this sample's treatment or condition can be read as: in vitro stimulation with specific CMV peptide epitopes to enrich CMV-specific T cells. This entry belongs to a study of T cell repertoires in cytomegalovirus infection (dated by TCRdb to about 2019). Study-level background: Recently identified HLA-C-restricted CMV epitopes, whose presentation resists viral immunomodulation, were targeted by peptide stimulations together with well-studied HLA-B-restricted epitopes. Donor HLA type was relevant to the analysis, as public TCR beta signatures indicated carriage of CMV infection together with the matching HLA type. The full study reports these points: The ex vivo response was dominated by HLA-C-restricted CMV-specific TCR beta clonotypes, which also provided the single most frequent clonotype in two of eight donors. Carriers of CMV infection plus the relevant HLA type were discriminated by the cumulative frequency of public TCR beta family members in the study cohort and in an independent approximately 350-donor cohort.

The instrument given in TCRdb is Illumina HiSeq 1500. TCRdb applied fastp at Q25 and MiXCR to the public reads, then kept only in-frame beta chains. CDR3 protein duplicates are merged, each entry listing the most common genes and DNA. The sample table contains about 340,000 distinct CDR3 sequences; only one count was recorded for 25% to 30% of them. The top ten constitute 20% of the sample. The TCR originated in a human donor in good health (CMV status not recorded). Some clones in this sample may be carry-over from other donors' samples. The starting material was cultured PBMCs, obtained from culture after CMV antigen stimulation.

The nucleotides read TGTGCCAGCAGCGCGGACTTGTACGAGCAGTACTTC. Its coded protein is CASSADLYEQYF. Recombination linked TRBV7-9 to TRBJ2-7; TRBD2 is a weak D gene call, 5 bases matching. According to the germline V gene (reference sequence), CDR1 reads SEHNR and CDR2 reads FQNEAQ. The CDR3 starts with the cysteine, ends with the phenylalanine, and has 12 residues. Only CDR3 DNA is held: 36 bases, read in frame from base 1. Between the V and J ends, shortened by 5 bases and 4 bases respectively, the junction contains 9 bases. Joined to the reference TRBV7-9 and TRBJ2-7 proteins, this CDR3 gives the full variable domain: DTGVSQNPRHKITKRGQNVTFRCDPISEHNRLYWYRQTLGQGPEFLTYFQNEAQLEKSRLLSDRFSAERPKGSFSTLEIQRTEQGDSAMYLCASSADLYEQYFGPGTRLTVT.